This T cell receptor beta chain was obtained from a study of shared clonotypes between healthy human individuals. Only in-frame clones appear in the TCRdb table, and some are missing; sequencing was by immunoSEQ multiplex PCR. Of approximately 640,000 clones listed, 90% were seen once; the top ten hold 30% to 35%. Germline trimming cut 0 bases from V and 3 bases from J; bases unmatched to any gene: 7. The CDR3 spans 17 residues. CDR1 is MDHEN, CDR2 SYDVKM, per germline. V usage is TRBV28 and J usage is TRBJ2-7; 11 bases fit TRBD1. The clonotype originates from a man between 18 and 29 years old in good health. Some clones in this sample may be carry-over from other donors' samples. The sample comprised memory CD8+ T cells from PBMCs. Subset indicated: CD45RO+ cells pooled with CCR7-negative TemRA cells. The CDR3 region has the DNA TGTGCCAGCAGTTTATGGGGTGGGACAGGGGGTCGCTACGAGCAGTACTTC. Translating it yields CASSLWGGTGGRYEQYF.